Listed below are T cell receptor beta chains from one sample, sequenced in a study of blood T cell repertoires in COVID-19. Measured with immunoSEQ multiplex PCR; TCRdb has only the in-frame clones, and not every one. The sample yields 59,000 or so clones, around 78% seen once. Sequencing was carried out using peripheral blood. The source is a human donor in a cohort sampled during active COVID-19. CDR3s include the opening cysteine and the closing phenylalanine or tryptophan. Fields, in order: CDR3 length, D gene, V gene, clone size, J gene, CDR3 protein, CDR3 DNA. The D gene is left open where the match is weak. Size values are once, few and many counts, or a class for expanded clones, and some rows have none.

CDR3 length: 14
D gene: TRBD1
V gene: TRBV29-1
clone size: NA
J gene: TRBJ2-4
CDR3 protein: CSVRTGEGKNIQYF
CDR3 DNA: TGCAGCGTGAGGACAGGGGAGGGCAAAAACATTCAGTACTTC

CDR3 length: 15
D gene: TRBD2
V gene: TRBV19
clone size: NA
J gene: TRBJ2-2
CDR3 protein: CASKESSGGAGELFF
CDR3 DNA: TGTGCCAGTAAGGAGAGTAGCGGGGGGGCCGGGGAGCTGTTTTTT

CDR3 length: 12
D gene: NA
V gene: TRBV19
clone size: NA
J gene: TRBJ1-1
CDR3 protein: CASRRQYTEAFF
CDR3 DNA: TGTGCCAGTAGGAGACAGTACACTGAAGCTTTCTTT

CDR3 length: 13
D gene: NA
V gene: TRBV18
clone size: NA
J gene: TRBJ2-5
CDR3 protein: CASSPGRRETQYF
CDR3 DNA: TGTGCCAGCTCACCGGGTAGGAGGGAGACCCAGTACTTC

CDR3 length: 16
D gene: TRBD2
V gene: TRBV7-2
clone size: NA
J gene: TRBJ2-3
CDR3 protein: CASSLGTSRRTDTQYF
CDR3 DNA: TGTGCCAGCAGCTTAGGGACTAGCCGCCGCACAGATACGCAGTATTTT

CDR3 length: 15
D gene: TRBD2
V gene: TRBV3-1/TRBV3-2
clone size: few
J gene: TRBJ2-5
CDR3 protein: CASSQGRLAEETQYF
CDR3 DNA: TGTGCCAGCAGCCAAGGACGGCTAGCGGAAGAGACCCAGTACTTC

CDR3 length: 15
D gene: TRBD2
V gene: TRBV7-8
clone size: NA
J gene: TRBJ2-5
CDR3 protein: CASSLSGGIQETQYF
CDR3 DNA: TGTGCCAGCAGCCTTAGCGGGGGGATCCAAGAGACCCAGTACTTC

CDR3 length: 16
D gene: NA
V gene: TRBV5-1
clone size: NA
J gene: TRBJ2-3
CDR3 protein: CASSFDRGASTDTQYF
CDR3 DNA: TGCGCCAGCAGCTTCGATCGGGGGGCTAGCACAGATACGCAGTATTTT

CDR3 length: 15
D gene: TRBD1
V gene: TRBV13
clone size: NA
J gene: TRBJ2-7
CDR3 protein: CASSLYGTGGEKQYF
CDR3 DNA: TGTGCCAGCAGCTTATACGGGACAGGGGGCGAAAAGCAGTACTTC

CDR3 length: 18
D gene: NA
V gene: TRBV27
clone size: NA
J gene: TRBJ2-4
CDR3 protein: CASSPRGGGVLAKNIQYF
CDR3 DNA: TGTGCCAGCAGTCCGCGAGGGGGGGGAGTCCTAGCCAAAAACATTCAGTACTTC

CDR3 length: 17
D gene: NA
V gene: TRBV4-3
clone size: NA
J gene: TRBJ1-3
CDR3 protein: CASSQDPSRGSGNTIYF
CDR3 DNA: TGCGCCAGCAGCCAAGATCCCTCACGGGGGTCCGGAAACACCATATATTTT

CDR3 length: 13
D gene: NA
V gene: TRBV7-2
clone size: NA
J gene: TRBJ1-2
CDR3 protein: CASSFVRAYGYTF
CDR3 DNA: TGTGCCAGCAGCTTTGTGAGGGCCTATGGCTACACCTTC

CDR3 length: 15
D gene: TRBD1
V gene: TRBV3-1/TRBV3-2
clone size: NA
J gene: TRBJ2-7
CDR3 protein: CASSQAWTGAYEQYF
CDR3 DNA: TGTGCCAGCAGCCAGGCCTGGACAGGGGCCTACGAGCAGTACTTC

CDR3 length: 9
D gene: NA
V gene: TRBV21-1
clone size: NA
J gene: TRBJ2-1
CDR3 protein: CASSKYEFF
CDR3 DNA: TGTGCCAGCAGCAAATATGAGTTCTTC